This TCR beta chain was identified during a study of CD8+CD57+ T cells in acquired aplastic anemia listed by TCRdb under 2018. Describing the broader study: DNA extracted from sorted CD4+ and CD8+ cells had a mean of approximately 3.3 ug, with a range of roughly 0.2 to 30 ug. CD8+CD57+ expansion was defined as a frequency above the mean frequency observed in healthy subjects. Beyond this particular receptor, the publication reports: No significant difference in CD8+ Simpson's diversity was found between patients and healthy controls (P=0.060). Around 30 CD8+ CDR3 sequences were found to be shared between patients and controls, but these sequences appeared to be highly expressed in patients and within the immunodominant clones of the patients.

Patients chosen for sequencing had shown expansion of CD8+CD57+ cells by flow cytometry. All patients had severe acquired aplastic anemia diagnosed by International Study of Aplastic Anemia and Agranulocytosis and Camitta criteria. No patient had received any therapy when blood was sampled. In the study, sorted CD4+ and CD8+ blood T cells from patients with severe aplastic anemia and from healthy subjects underwent deep sequencing of TCR repertoires. In the USA, patient enrollment took place under clinicaltrials.gov protocols 00001620, 01623167, 00001397, 00071045, 00081523 and 00961064. Ficoll-Paque density gradient centrifugation was used to isolate peripheral blood mononuclear cells. Before DNA was extracted, CD4+ and CD8+ T cells were sorted using either FACS or magnetic beads. Genomic DNA served as template for TCR beta VDJ combination and CDR3 sequence profiling. An Illumina HiSeq 2000 was used for TCR repertoire sequencing. On the authors' methods: Repertoires were assessed using TRBV/TRBJ rearrangement plots, CDR3 size and DJ length profiles, and Simpson's diversity index. The most abundant DNA sequence in the deep sequencing data was taken as the immunodominant clone. CDR3 amino acid sequences were checked for sharing between subjects and were compared against published repertoires and the VDJdb database. TCRdb trimmed the raw reads at Q25, called clones with MiXCR and kept productive beta chains. Rows are unified per CDR3 protein, each entry keeping the most common DNA and genes. In this record, the V and J calls reflect TCRdb's handling and not the investigators' own analysis. For this sample there are about 180,000 distinct CDR3 sequences; around 50% appear just once. 10% to 15% of the sample is in the top ten clones.

V is pruned by 7 bases and J by 3 bases, leaving 5 bases of the junction without a gene match. The cysteine opens and the phenylalanine closes a CDR3 of 14 amino acids. The sequence is cut down to CDR3 DNA, 42 bases in frame from base 1. The CDR1 and CDR2 encoded by the germline V gene are SNHLY and FYNNEI. On this clonotype: Its specific antigen is unknown. No base qualities exist here, and no much larger clone lies one base off it.

The clonotype originates from a human donor with aplastic anemia. In this chain, TRBV2 is recombined with TRBJ1-2, with 10 bases matching TRBD1. Source material: sorted CD4+, CD8+, or CD8+CD57+ T cells (not recorded which) from PBMCs. The CDR3 protein sequence reads: CASNTGTGDYGYTF. The bases read TGTGCCAGCAATACCGGGACAGGGGACTATGGCTACACCTTC.